A single TCR beta chain is shown here with its context. Its antigen is not known. The V and J ends lost 5 bases and 1 base, in that order; junction bases with no gene match: 2. This CDR3 is built from 13 residues. Germline V lookup: CDR1 GTSNPN, CDR2 SVGIG (reference sequence). The data were produced by immunoSEQ multiplex PCR, yet TCRdb's version contains in-frame clones alone and is incomplete. The sample lists around 31,000 clones; roughly four fifths were seen once. This sample is part of a study of T cells in narcolepsy. Across the study: Patients with NT1 or NT2 and healthy control donors were enrolled.

Overall study results and limits: Comparing one patient's CSF and blood CD4+ clonotypes highlighted HCRT- and TRIB2-specific autoreactive clonotypes. Blood of same and different patients, but not healthy controls, reportedly held recurring autoreactive clonotypes. Autoreactive clone sequences were missing from some blood memory CD4+ repertoires.

The specimen was CD45RA- memory CD4+ T cells from PBMCs. This receptor was identified in a human donor with narcolepsy. The genes are TRBV30 and TRBJ2-3; 8 bases align to TRBD2. The CDR3 sequence: CAWSRGGTDTQYF. As DNA, the CDR3 is TGTGCCTGGTCGCGGGGGGGCACAGATACGCAGTATTTT.